A selection of T cell receptor beta chains follows, all from one sample in a study of blood T cell repertoires in COVID-19. Sequencing used immunoSEQ multiplex PCR; TCRdb keeps in-frame clones, though not all of them. The table shows around 270,000 clones, with 80% to 90% occurring only once. The specimen was peripheral blood. These receptors all come from a man between 35 and 55 years old with acute or convalescent COVID-19. Each CDR3 is given with its conserved first and last residue. The D gene is left open where the match is weak. Size values are once, few and many counts, or a class for expanded clones, and some rows have none.

clone_size d_call j_call v_call cdr3_aa cdr3_nt
NA NA TRBJ1-1 TRBV5-1 CASSLTVTTEAFF TGCGCCAGCAGCTTGACTGTCACCACTGAAGCTTTCTTT
few NA TRBJ2-7 TRBV28 CASSPPFYEQYF TGTGCCAGCAGTCCTCCCTTTTACGAGCAGTACTTC
NA NA TRBJ1-1 TRBV29-1 CSGTQPGGEAFF TGCAGCGGTACCCAACCTGGCGGTGAAGCTTTCTTT
NA TRBD1 TRBJ2-7 TRBV14 CASSVGQGTPLNEQYF TGTGCCAGCAGCGTTGGACAGGGGACCCCCTTGAACGAGCAGTACTTC
NA NA TRBJ1-2 TRBV19 CASSLGGISGYTF TGTGCCAGTAGTCTGGGGGGGATCTCGGGCTACACCTTC
few NA TRBJ1-4 TRBV25-1 CASSEEGKLFF TGTGCCAGCAGTGAGGAGGGAAAACTGTTTTTT
once TRBD1 TRBJ2-3 TRBV6-2/TRBV6-3 CASSYRQGASTDTQYF TGTGCCAGCAGTTATCGACAGGGGGCAAGCACAGATACGCAGTATTTT
NA TRBD2 TRBJ2-7 TRBV6-6 CASSPGGAGGLSSYEQYF TGTGCCAGCAGTCCCGGGGGAGCGGGGGGTCTTAGCTCCTACGAGCAGTACTTC
NA NA TRBJ1-1 TRBV29-1 CSARQALGDTEAFF TGCAGCGCCAGACAGGCTCTGGGGGACACTGAAGCTTTCTTT
NA NA TRBJ1-5 TRBV2 CASSPGTPGPQHF TGTGCCAGCAGCCCTGGGACACCGGGGCCCCAGCATTTT
NA NA TRBJ2-3 TRBV27 CASSLWDSSDTQYF TGTGCCAGCAGTTTATGGGACTCGTCAGATACGCAGTATTTT
NA NA TRBJ2-7 TRBV24-1 CATSAPLNNEQYF TGTGCCACCAGTGCCCCGCTAAATAACGAGCAGTACTTC
once TRBD1 TRBJ1-2 TRBV5-1 CASSLGQAVTYGYTF TGCGCCAGCAGCTTAGGACAGGCCGTCACCTATGGCTACACCTTC
NA NA TRBJ1-3 TRBV19 CASIGRSRNTIYF TGTGCCAGTATCGGGAGAAGCCGAAACACCATATATTTT
NA NA TRBJ2-1 TRBV2 CASRVGGGNEQFF TGTGCCAGCCGAGTCGGTGGCGGGAATGAGCAGTTCTTC
NA TRBD1 TRBJ2-7 TRBV5-1 CASCTDRGGEQYF TGCGCCAGCTGTACGGACAGGGGGGGCGAGCAGTACTTC
NA NA TRBJ2-3 TRBV6-5 CASSYEPDTQYF TGTGCCAGCAGTTATGAGCCAGATACGCAGTATTTT
few NA TRBJ2-7 TRBV2 CASSGRRGTASYEQYF TGTGCCAGCAGTGGGAGACGCGGGACAGCCTCCTACGAGCAGTACTTC
few NA TRBJ2-3 TRBV5-1 CASNLGDRGSGTQYF TGCGCCAGCAATTTAGGAGACCGAGGGAGTGGTACGCAGTATTTT
NA NA TRBJ2-3 TRBV2 CASSEALQDTQYF TGTGCCAGCAGTGAAGCGCTTCAGGATACGCAGTATTTT
NA TRBD1 TRBJ1-1 TRBV29-1 CSVLQGAVNTEAFF TGCAGCGTCTTACAGGGGGCAGTGAACACTGAAGCTTTCTTT
NA NA TRBJ1-1 TRBV6-1 CASSEGGVTEAFF TGTGCCAGCAGTGAAGGGGGAGTAACTGAAGCTTTCTTT
NA NA TRBJ1-5 TRBV19 CASSILQDSNQPQHF TGTGCCAGTAGTATCTTACAGGATAGCAATCAGCCCCAGCATTTT
NA NA TRBJ2-7 TRBV10-1 CASSESGGLPGEQYF TGCGCCAGCAGTGAGTCGGGAGGACTACCAGGCGAGCAGTACTTC
NA NA TRBJ2-1 TRBV12-3/TRBV12-4 CASSLARPGEQFF TGTGCCAGCAGTTTAGCGCGTCCAGGTGAGCAGTTCTTC
NA TRBD1 TRBJ1-1 TRBV11-2 CASSVDRGGTEAFF TGTGCCAGCAGCGTTGACAGGGGTGGCACTGAAGCTTTCTTT
NA NA TRBJ1-6 TRBV11-2 CASSFVGGGSPLHF TGTGCCAGCAGCTTCGTGGGCGGGGGTTCACCCCTCCACTTT
few NA TRBJ2-1 TRBV19 CASMGARAVNEQFF TGTGCCAGTATGGGGGCCAGGGCTGTCAATGAGCAGTTCTTC
NA NA TRBJ1-2 TRBV30 CAWSVRPRGNYGYTF TGTGCCTGGAGTGTAAGACCTCGGGGGAACTATGGCTACACCTTC
NA NA TRBJ2-1 TRBV9 CASSVAQGTYNEQFF TGTGCCAGCAGCGTAGCGCAGGGTACCTACAATGAGCAGTTCTTC
NA NA TRBJ2-7 TRBV5-1 CASSHGDKAYEQYF TGCGCCAGCAGCCACGGGGACAAGGCTTACGAGCAGTACTTC
NA TRBD1 TRBJ1-2 TRBV7-2 CASSKPGQGDYTF TGTGCCAGCAGCAAGCCGGGACAGGGGGACTACACCTTC
NA NA TRBJ1-1 TRBV27 CASSLYGGRGSTEAFF TGTGCCAGCAGTTTGTATGGGGGACGGGGGAGCACTGAAGCTTTCTTT
NA NA TRBJ1-1 TRBV5-5 CASSLAGRGAGRTEAFF TGTGCCAGCAGCTTGGCCGGACGGGGGGCCGGTCGCACTGAAGCTTTCTTT
NA NA TRBJ1-4 TRBV19 CASKDTQFDNEKLFF TGTGCCAGTAAAGATACACAGTTTGATAATGAAAAACTGTTTTTT
NA NA TRBJ2-7 TRBV14 CASSHYSGASLPYEQYF TGTGCCAGCAGCCACTACTCAGGGGCCTCGTTACCCTACGAGCAGTACTTC
NA NA TRBJ1-1 TRBV3-1/TRBV3-2 CASRHRQLNTEAFF TGTGCCAGCAGACACCGACAGTTGAACACTGAAGCTTTCTTT
NA TRBD2 TRBJ2-2 TRBV14 CASSQGTSGGPSTGELFF TGTGCCAGCAGCCAAGGGACTAGCGGGGGGCCGAGTACCGGGGAGCTGTTTTTT
NA NA TRBJ1-2 TRBV9 CASSEEARQDGYTF TGTGCCAGCAGCGAGGAGGCGAGGCAGGATGGCTACACCTTC
NA NA TRBJ2-7 TRBV20-1 CSASPLYEQYF TGCAGTGCCAGTCCGTTATACGAGCAGTACTTC
NA NA TRBJ1-6 TRBV6-6 CASSQPSGQATFNLYNSPLHF TGTGCCAGCAGTCAGCCAAGCGGCCAGGCCACCTTTAATCTATATAATTCACCCCTCCACTTT
NA NA TRBJ2-6 TRBV9 CASRRKPGANVLTF TGTGCCAGCAGGAGGAAACCGGGGGCCAACGTCCTGACTTTC